The clone carrying this T cell receptor (beta chain) was counted between two and nine times. As yet, its antigen is unknown. Overall study findings and caveats: Tumor Tregs overlapped most with tumor, then blood, naive CD4+ cells.

TCRdb reanalysed the 5' RACE reads using MiXCR and keeps one entry per CDR3 protein. The sample lists roughly 56,000 distinct CDR3 sequences, roughly 30% occurring once. The clonotype comes from a female donor with breast cancer. The sequencing input was tumor-infiltrating naive CD4+ T cells sorted from the breast tumor. Subset denoted: naive CD4+ T cells, CD4+CD45RA+CD25-.

In nucleotides, the CDR3 is TGTGCCAGCAGCCCGAGTGGCGGGTCAAACCCATGGGAGACCCAGTACTTC. This gives the protein CASSPSGGSNPWETQYF. V is TRBV3-1 and J is TRBJ2-5; possibly TRBD2 for D (5 bases). The V gene's germline CDR1 is LGHDT and CDR2 YNNKEL (reference sequence). Trimming cost V 4 bases and J 5 bases, with 23 bases left between them. The CDR3 runs to 17 residues.